This T cell receptor (beta chain) was captured by sequencing in a study of memory CD4+ T cells and cytomegalovirus serostatus. Germline CDR1 is LNHNV and CDR2 is YYDKDF (reference sequence). The CDR3 is made up of 15 amino acids. V lost 0 bases to trimming and J lost 3 bases, with 9 bases between them. TCRdb's copy holds only in-frame clones and misses some; the assay was immunoSEQ multiplex PCR. This repertoire shows tens of thousands of clones, around 80% found once; its top ten account for roughly 0.8%. Single viable CD3+CD4+CD8-CD45RO+ cells were sorted as the memory CD4+ T cells. The chain has TRBV15 and TRBJ1-5; D remains unclear. The receptor's source is an adult in good health and CMV-seronegative. The sample was memory CD4+ T cells from blood. The CDR3 bases are TGTGCCACCAGCAGAGATGGGGTCCCCAATCAGCCCCAGCATTTT. Protein: CATSRDGVPNQPQHF.